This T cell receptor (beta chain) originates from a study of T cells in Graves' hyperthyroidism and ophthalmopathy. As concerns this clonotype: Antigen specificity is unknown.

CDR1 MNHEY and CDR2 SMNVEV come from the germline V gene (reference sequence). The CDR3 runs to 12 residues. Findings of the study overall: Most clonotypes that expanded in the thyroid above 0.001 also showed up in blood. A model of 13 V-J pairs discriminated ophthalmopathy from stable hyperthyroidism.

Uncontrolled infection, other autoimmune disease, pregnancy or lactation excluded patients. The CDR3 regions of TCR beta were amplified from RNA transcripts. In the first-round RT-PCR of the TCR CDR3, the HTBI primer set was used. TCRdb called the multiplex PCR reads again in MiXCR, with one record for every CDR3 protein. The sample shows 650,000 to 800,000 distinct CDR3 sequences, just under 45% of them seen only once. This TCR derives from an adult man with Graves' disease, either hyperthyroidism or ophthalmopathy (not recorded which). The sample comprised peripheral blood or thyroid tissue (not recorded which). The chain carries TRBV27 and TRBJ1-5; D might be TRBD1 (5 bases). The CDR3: CANPGTNQPQHF. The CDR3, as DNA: TGTGCTAATCCAGGGACCAATCAGCCCCAGCATTTT.